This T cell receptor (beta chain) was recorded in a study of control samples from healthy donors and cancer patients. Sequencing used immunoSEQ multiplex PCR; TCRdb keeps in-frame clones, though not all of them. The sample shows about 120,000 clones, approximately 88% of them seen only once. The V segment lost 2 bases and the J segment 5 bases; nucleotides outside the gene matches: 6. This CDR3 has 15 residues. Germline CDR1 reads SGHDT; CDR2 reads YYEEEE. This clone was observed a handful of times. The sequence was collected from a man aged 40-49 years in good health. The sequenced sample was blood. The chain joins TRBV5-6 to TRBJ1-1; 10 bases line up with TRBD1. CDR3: CASSLRDRGWTEAFF. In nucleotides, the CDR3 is TGTGCCAGCAGCTTACGGGACAGGGGATGGACTGAAGCTTTCTTT.